These 4 T cell receptor beta chains were all obtained from the same sample, sequenced in a study of immune characterization of retroperitoneal liposarcoma. TCRdb reprocessed the PCR reads via MiXCR and lists one record per CDR3 protein. The table shows around 10,000 distinct CDR3 sequences, with approximately 46% occurring only once. The source material was tumor tissue. The receptors were gathered from a female donor with retroperitoneal liposarcoma.

J is TRBJ2-1 and V is TRBV6-1; 7 bases are shared with TRBD1. The germline CDR1 and CDR2 sequences are MNHNS and SASEGT. The CDR3 loop spans 12 amino acids. Unmatched junction bases numbered 2, after V lost 6 bases and J lost 6 bases. The CDR3 spells CASRDRFNEQFF. The CDR3 region has the DNA TGTGCCAGCAGGGACAGGTTCAATGAGCAGTTCTTC.

The gene calls are TRBV7-2 and TRBJ2-1, with 16 bases that match TRBD2. The J call is in doubt because the DNA end fits TRBJ2-7 better. Germline CDR1 is SGHTA and CDR2 is FQGNSA. This CDR3 has 18 amino acids. The CDR3 DNA is TGTGCCAGCAGCTTTCCCGGGACTAGCGGGAGGGGGTCCTACGAGCAGTACTTC. This encodes CASSFPGTSGRGSYEQYF.

By share, this clonotype ranks as medium-sized. The chain has TRBV7-2 and TRBJ2-3; D may be TRBD1 (6 bases). The J call could be wrong; TRBJ2-7 is a better fit for the DNA end. CDR1 and CDR2 from the germline V gene are SGHTA and FQGNSA. The CDR3 is 17 amino acids. The CDR3 DNA reads as TGTGCCAGCAGCTTATTCGTGTCGACAGGCTACTCCTACGAGCAGTACTTC. The encoded protein is CASSLFVSTGYSYEQYF.

The V call is TRBV7-3, the J call TRBJ2-1; 8 positions agree with TRBD2. CDR3 length: 16 residues. V shed 4 bases, J shed 4 bases, and the junction held 9 bases outside the gene matches. CDR1 is SGHTA, CDR2 FQGTGA, per germline. The CDR3 DNA follows: TGTGCCAGCAGCTCCAGCGGGAGTGGCGGGTACAATGAGCAGTTCTTC. Translated, it gives CASSSSGSGGYNEQFF.